This TCR beta chain was identified during a study of tumor and adjacent non-tumor tissue in lung cancer. The wider study: Patients comprised about a dozen adenocarcinoma, 2 squamous cell carcinoma and 1 small cell lung cancer. Patients were aged roughly 30 to 76, 10 men and about 5 women, stage I to III. Overall study results and limits: Top 100 clones took a larger repertoire share in normal lung. Tumor tissue had significantly higher TCR diversity than normal lung.

A modified ARM-PCR protocol with three rounds of nested PCR amplified TCRbeta. In TCRdb, the multiplex PCR reads were re-called with MiXCR into one record per CDR3 protein. The table has some 71,000 distinct CDR3 sequences, approximately 77% seen once. RNA was extracted from bulk tissue without any cell sorting. This clonotype was counted ten times or more. The antigen is undetermined. The sample was lung tumor tissue. This sequence originates from a woman aged 40-49 years with non-small cell lung cancer.

The CDR3 loop reads CSVPPERGKNIQYF. The CDR3 DNA is TGCAGCGTTCCCCCGGAGAGGGGCAAAAACATTCAGTACTTC. This chain joins TRBV29-1 and TRBJ2-4; D may be TRBD1 or TRBD2 (5 bases each). V lost 5 bases and J lost 3, with 14 bases in between. The CDR3 contains 14 residues. Germline CDR1 and CDR2: SQVTM and ANQGSEA.